This T cell receptor (beta chain) derives from a study of T cell clones after liver transplantation. Study-level results: Low donor cell numbers restricted donor-reactive repertoire measurement in a couple of subjects.

As concerns this clone: Antigen specificity is unknown.

Generated by immunoSEQ multiplex PCR, the TCRdb table keeps only in-frame clones and is missing some. The data hold 55,000 to 75,000 clones, with 80% to 95% observed a single time. The CDR3 contains 17 residues. V was pared by 1 base and J by 1 base, with 4 bases of the junction left unmatched. CDR1 and CDR2 (germline): MNHNS, SASEGT. The input for sequencing was CD4+ T cells from blood, taken less than 27 months after liver transplant. The receptor was isolated from a human patient who received a liver transplant. Some T cells could come from the graft donor. The chain joins TRBV6-1 to TRBJ2-7, with 13 bases lining up with TRBD2. Here the CDR3 DNA reads TGTGCCAGCAGTGAAGACTTGGGACTAGCGGGATCCTACGAGCAGTACTTC. Amino acid sequence: CASSEDLGLAGSYEQYF.